Given below is one T cell receptor (beta chain) in context. Its antigen is undetermined. TCRdb's table, derived via immunoSEQ multiplex PCR, lists solely in-frame clones and lacks some. The sample yields tens of thousands of clones, 65% to 70% seen once. CDR3 length: 19 amino acids. Germline V gives CDR1 LGHNA, CDR2 YNFKEQ. With V trimmed by 4 bases and J by 1 base, 9 bases remained unmatched. As for time point: cycle 4 day 1 (C4D1), after less than 7 weeks of nivolumab. Relapses following autologous stem cell transplantation were seen in all patients, with brentuximab vedotin exposure varying. Best responses were complete response, partial response or progressive disease. These data originate in a study of PD-1 blockade in classical Hodgkin lymphoma. General study points: It was reported that newly diagnosed patients had less baseline TCR diversity than healthy donors. Exclusion was the outcome for patients who began nivolumab under 1 year after ASCT.

This receptor was obtained from a human donor with classical Hodgkin lymphoma. The sample here was peripheral blood mononuclear cells (PBMCs), taken before the fourth cycle of nivolumab. The chain links TRBV4-2 to TRBJ2-1; TRBD2 aligns across 14 bases. In DNA form, the CDR3 reads TGTGCCAGCAGCCCCCGGACTAGCGGGGGGCTGGGGTCCTACAATGAGCAGTTCTTC. Protein sequence: CASSPRTSGGLGSYNEQFF.